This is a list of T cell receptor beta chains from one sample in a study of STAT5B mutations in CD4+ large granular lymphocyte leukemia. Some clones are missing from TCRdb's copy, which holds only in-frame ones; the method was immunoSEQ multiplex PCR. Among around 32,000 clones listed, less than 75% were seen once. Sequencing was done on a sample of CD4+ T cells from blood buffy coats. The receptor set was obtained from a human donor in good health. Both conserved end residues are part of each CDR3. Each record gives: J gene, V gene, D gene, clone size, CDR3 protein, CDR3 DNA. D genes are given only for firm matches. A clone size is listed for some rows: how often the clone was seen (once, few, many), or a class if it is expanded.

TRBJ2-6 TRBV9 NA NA CASSVARGFDSGANVLTF TGTGCCAGCAGCGTAGCGAGGGGGTTTGACTCTGGGGCCAACGTCCTGACTTTC
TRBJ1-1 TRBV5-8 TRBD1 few CASSGRDRVSAFF TGTGCCAGCAGCGGCCGGGACAGGGTTTCAGCTTTCTTT
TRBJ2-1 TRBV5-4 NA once CASSLSASYNEQFF TGTGCCAGCAGCTTGTCGGCTAGCTACAATGAGCAGTTCTTC
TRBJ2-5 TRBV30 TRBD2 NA CAWSRGAGIKETQYF TGTGCCTGGAGTAGGGGAGCGGGGATAAAAGAGACCCAGTACTTC
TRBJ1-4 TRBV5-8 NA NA CASSLALWGRTNEKLFF TGTGCCAGCAGCTTGGCCCTTTGGGGGCGCACTAATGAAAAACTGTTTTTT
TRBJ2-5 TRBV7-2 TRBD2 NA CASSLIRAGGLRTQYF TGTGCCAGCAGCTTAATTCGAGCGGGGGGACTTAGGACCCAGTACTTC
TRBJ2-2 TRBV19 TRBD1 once CASSSQGALGELFF TGTGCCAGTAGTAGCCAGGGGGCTCTCGGGGAGCTGTTTTTT
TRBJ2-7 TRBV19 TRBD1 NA CASSIGTGTGEQYF TGTGCCAGTAGTATCGGGACAGGGACAGGAGAGCAGTACTTC
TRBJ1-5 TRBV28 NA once CASSLRDQPQHF TGTGCCAGCAGTTTAAGGGATCAGCCCCAGCATTTT
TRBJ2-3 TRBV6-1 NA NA CASSEVGGTTDTQYF TGTGCCAGCAGTGAAGTGGGGGGTACCACAGATACGCAGTATTTT
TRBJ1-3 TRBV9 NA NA CASSDGRSSGNTIYF TGTGCCAGCAGCGATGGCAGGAGCTCTGGAAACACCATATATTTT
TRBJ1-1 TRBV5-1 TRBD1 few CASSLAPGTGGEAFF TGCGCCAGCAGCTTGGCCCCAGGGACAGGGGGCGAAGCTTTCTTT
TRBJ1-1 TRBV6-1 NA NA CASSVAGLNTEAFF TGTGCCAGCAGTGTTGCAGGGCTGAACACTGAAGCTTTCTTT
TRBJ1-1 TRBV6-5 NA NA CASSPSPSRTFF TGTGCCAGCAGCCCCTCCCCATCAAGGACTTTCTTT
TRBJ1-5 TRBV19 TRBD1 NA CASTAPRQGSNQPQHF TGTGCCAGTACCGCCCCTCGACAGGGCAGCAATCAGCCCCAGCATTTT
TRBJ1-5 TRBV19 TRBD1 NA CASSETGYNQPQHF TGTGCCAGTAGTGAGACAGGGTACAATCAGCCCCAGCATTTT
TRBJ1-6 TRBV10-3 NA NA CAISDGSSPLHF TGTGCCATCAGTGATGGGTCCTCACCCCTCCACTTT
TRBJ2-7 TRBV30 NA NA CAWSHRGGGEQYF TGTGCCTGGAGTCATAGGGGAGGGGGGGAGCAGTACTTC
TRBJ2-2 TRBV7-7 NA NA CASSLRATGELFF TGTGCTAGCAGCTTAAGAGCAACCGGGGAGCTGTTTTTT
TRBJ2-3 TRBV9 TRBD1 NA CASSVRETGKADTQYF TGTGCCAGCAGCGTACGTGAGACAGGGAAGGCAGATACGCAGTATTTT
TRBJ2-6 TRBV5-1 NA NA CASGSLEGSGANVLTF TGCGCCAGCGGTTCCCTTGAGGGCTCTGGGGCCAACGTCCTGACTTTC
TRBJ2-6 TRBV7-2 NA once CASSLAGGFSGANVLTF TGTGCCAGCAGCTTAGCGGGGGGCTTCTCTGGGGCCAACGTCCTGACTTTC
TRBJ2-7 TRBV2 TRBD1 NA CASSELDRGDYEQYF TGTGCCAGCAGTGAGCTGGACAGGGGGGACTACGAGCAGTACTTC
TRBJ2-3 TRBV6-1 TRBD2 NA CAGGAGGRTDTQYF TGTGCCGGGGGAGCGGGGGGCCGCACAGATACGCAGTATTTT
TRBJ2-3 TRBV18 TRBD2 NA CASSPGTTLAYTQYF TGTGCCAGCTCACCAGGGACTACCTTGGCATATACGCAGTATTTT
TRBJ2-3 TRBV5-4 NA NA CASSLETSTDTQYF TGTGCCAGCAGCTTGGAAACTAGCACAGATACGCAGTATTTT
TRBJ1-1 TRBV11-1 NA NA CASSLSVTSEAFF TGTGCCAGCAGCCTGTCCGTAACCTCTGAAGCTTTCTTT
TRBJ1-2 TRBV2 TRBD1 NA CASSDPMDRAGYTF TGTGCCAGCAGCGACCCCATGGACAGGGCTGGCTACACCTTC
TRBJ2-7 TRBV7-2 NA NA CASSSGGPPYEQYF TGTGCCAGCAGCTCCGGGGGGCCGCCGTACGAGCAGTACTTC
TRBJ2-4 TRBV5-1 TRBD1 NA CASSPTTGVLAKNIQYF TGCGCCAGCAGTCCGACTACAGGGGTCCTAGCCAAAAACATTCAGTACTTC
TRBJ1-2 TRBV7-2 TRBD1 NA CASSTGTGRGYTF TGTGCCAGCAGCACCGGGACAGGGCGAGGCTACACCTTC
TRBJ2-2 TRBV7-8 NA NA CASGKDSDTGELFF TGTGCCAGTGGGAAGGACAGCGACACCGGGGAGCTGTTTTTT
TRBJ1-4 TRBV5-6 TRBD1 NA CASSYGQGGFEKLFF TGTGCCAGCAGCTACGGACAGGGCGGATTCGAAAAACTGTTTTTT
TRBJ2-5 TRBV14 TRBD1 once CASSQVGGRQGQETQYF TGTGCCAGCAGCCAAGTTGGTGGTCGACAGGGGCAAGAGACCCAGTACTTC
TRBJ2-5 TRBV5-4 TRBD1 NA CASSVGQAQETQYF TGTGCCAGCAGCGTGGGACAGGCTCAAGAGACCCAGTACTTC
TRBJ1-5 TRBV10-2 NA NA CASRMQGGGNQPQHF TGCGCCAGCAGGATGCAGGGAGGAGGCAATCAGCCCCAGCATTTT
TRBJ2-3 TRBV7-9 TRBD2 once CASSLAAGGPDTQYF TGTGCCAGCAGCTTAGCGGCGGGGGGTCCAGATACGCAGTATTTT
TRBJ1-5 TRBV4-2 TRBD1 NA CASSQDPQGGHGNQPQHF TGTGCCAGCAGCCAAGACCCCCAGGGGGGCCATGGCAATCAGCCCCAGCATTTT
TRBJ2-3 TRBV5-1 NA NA CASTNAGTSTDTQYF TGCGCCAGCACTAACGCGGGGACGAGCACAGATACGCAGTATTTT
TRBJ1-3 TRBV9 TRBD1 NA CASSVGSWDRGIDSGNTIYF TGTGCCAGCAGCGTAGGGTCTTGGGACAGGGGGATCGACTCTGGAAACACCATATATTTT
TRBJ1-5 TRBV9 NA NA CASSVTSNQPQHF TGTGCCAGCAGCGTAACTAGCAATCAGCCCCAGCATTTT
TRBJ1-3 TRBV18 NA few CASSPSVNLSGNTIYF TGTGCCAGCTCACCCTCTGTTAACCTCTCTGGAAACACCATATATTTT
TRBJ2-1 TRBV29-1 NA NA CSVALGGGFWQPAYNEQFF TGCAGCGTTGCTCTCGGAGGGGGCTTCTGGCAGCCCGCCTACAATGAGCAGTTCTTC
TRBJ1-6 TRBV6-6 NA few CASSYSAGLGNSPLHF TGTGCCAGCAGTTACTCCGCAGGGCTAGGTAATTCACCCCTCCACTTT
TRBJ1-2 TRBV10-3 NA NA CAIKGSGAINYGYTF TGTGCCATCAAGGGGTCAGGGGCCATAAACTATGGCTACACCTTC
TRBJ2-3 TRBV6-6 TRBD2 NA CASSLGGGNTDTQYF TGTGCCAGCAGTTTGGGCGGGGGGAACACAGATACGCAGTATTTT
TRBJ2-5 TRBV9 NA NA CASSVAIGGNQETQYF TGTGCCAGCAGCGTAGCTATTGGGGGGAACCAAGAGACCCAGTACTTC
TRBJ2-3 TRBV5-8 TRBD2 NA CASSLVSGVTDTQYF TGTGCCAGCAGCTTGGTTAGCGGGGTCACAGATACGCAGTATTTT
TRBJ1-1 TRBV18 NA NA CASSFGSRNTEAFF TGTGCCAGCTCATTCGGGTCCCGCAACACTGAAGCTTTCTTT
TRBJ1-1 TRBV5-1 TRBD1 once CASSPDRGLPEAFF TGCGCCAGCAGCCCTGACAGGGGGCTGCCTGAAGCTTTCTTT
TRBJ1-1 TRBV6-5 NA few CASRGTDRSTEAFF TGTGCCAGCAGGGGGACGGATCGTTCCACTGAAGCTTTCTTT
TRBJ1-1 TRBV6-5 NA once CASSYLSVREYTEAFF TGTGCCAGCAGTTACCTTAGCGTGCGTGAGTACACTGAAGCTTTCTTT
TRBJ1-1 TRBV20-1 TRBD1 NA CSARTGFGAFF TGCAGTGCTCGGACAGGGTTTGGAGCTTTCTTT
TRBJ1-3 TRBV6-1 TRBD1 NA CASSEMGQASISGNTIYF TGTGCCAGCAGTGAAATGGGACAGGCAAGCATCTCTGGAAACACCATATATTTT
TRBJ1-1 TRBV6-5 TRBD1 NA CASSGTGGWNTEAFF TGTGCCAGCAGCGGGACAGGGGGCTGGAACACTGAAGCTTTCTTT
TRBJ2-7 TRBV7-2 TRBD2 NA CASSPSGLGSYEQYF TGTGCCAGCAGCCCATCGGGACTAGGTTCCTACGAGCAGTACTTC
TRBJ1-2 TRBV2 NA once CASSETSRGGYTF TGTGCCAGCAGTGAGACTAGTAGAGGTGGCTACACCTTC
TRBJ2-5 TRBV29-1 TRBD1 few CSAGQGQETQYF TGCAGCGCCGGACAGGGCCAAGAGACCCAGTACTTC